A selection of T cell receptor beta chains follows, all from one sample in a study of vaccination and CD4 T cells after COVID-19. TCRdb independently ran MiXCR on the PCR reads; one entry per CDR3 protein. The data hold approximately 10,000 distinct CDR3 sequences, with around three fifths observed a single time. Their target antigens are unknown. Material for sequencing was CD4+ T cells from blood, cultured in vitro. All receptors come from a human donor who had recovered from COVID-19. Both conserved end residues are part of each CDR3. The order of the fields is D gene, clone size, J gene, V gene, CDR3 protein, CDR3 DNA. D genes are given only for firm matches. Not every row has a clone size; where given, it reads once, few, many or a size class.

D: TRBD2
size: few
J: TRBJ2-2
V: TRBV20-1
CDR3: CSARDGTSDTGELFF
DNA: TGCAGTGCTAGAGATGGGACTAGCGACACCGGGGAGCTGTTTTTT

D: NA
size: NA
J: TRBJ1-5
V: TRBV5-1
CDR3: CASSLAGGNQPQHF
DNA: TGCGCCAGCAGCTTGGCAGGGGGCAATCAGCCCCAGCATTTT

D: NA
size: NA
J: TRBJ2-1
V: TRBV7-3
CDR3: CASSFLPDFQNEQFF
DNA: TGTGCCAGCAGCTTCCTACCGGACTTTCAAAATGAGCAGTTCTTC

D: NA
size: NA
J: TRBJ2-3
V: TRBV7-2
CDR3: CASSLAGSTDTQYF
DNA: TGTGCCAGCAGTCTAGCAGGAAGCACAGATACGCAGTATTTT

D: TRBD1
size: NA
J: TRBJ2-5
V: TRBV28
CDR3: CASSSTGGYQETQYF
DNA: TGTGCCAGCAGTTCCACAGGGGGGTACCAAGAGACCCAGTACTTC

D: NA
size: NA
J: TRBJ1-2
V: TRBV12-3/TRBV12-4
CDR3: CASSLRDGGYTF
DNA: TGTGCCAGCAGTTTAAGAGATGGCGGCTACACCTTC

D: NA
size: NA
J: TRBJ2-1
V: TRBV2
CDR3: CASTRSNEQFF
DNA: TGTGCCAGCACCCGATCCAATGAGCAGTTCTTC

D: NA
size: few
J: TRBJ1-1
V: TRBV6-1
CDR3: CASSPGHKNTEAFF
DNA: TGTGCCAGCAGCCCCGGACACAAGAACACTGAAGCTTTCTTT

D: TRBD2
size: NA
J: TRBJ2-1
V: TRBV6-2/TRBV6-3
CDR3: CASSLGGEYNEQFF
DNA: TGTGCCAGCAGTCTGGGGGGGGAGTACAATGAGCAGTTCTTC

D: NA
size: NA
J: TRBJ2-5
V: TRBV7-2
CDR3: CASSLGNQGGETQYF
DNA: TGTGCCAGCAGCTTGGGCAACCAGGGGGGAGAGACCCAGTACTTC

D: NA
size: NA
J: TRBJ2-5
V: TRBV7-9
CDR3: CASSYYDLGPNKETQYF
DNA: TGTGCCAGCAGCTACTACGATCTAGGCCCTAACAAAGAGACCCAGTACTTC

D: NA
size: NA
J: TRBJ2-3
V: TRBV20-1
CDR3: CSARDGTSTDTQYF
DNA: TGCAGTGCTAGAGATGGGACGAGCACAGATACGCAGTATTTT